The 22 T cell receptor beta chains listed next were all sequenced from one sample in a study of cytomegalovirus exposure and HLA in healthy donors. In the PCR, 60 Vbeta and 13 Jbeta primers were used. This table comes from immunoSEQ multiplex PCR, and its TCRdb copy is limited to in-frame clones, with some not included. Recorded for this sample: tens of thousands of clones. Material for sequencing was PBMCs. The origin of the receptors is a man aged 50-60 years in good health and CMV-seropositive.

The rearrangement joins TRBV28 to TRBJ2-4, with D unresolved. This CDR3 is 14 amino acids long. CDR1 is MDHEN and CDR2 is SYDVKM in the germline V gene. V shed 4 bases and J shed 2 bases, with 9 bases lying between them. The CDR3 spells CASSWRGTKNIQYF. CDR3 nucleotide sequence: TGTGCCAGCAGTTGGAGAGGCACCAAAAACATTCAGTACTTC.

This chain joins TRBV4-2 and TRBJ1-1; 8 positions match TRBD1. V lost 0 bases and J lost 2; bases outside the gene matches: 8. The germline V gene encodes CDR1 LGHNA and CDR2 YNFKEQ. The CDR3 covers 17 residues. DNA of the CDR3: TGTGCCAGCAGCCAAGAAACAGGGGGGGGATATAACACTGAAGCTTTCTTT. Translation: CASSQETGGGYNTEAFF.

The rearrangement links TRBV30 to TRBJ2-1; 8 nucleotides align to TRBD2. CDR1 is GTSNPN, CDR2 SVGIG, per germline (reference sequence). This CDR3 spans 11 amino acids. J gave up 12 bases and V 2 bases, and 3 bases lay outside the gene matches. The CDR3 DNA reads TGTGCCTGGAGTACGGGGGGGGCGCAGTTCTTC. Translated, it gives CAWSTGGAQFF.

The CDR3 DNA sequence: TGCGCCAGCAGCTTGGGGCCTAGCGGGAGGGCCTCCGGGGAGCTGTTTTTT. Translated, it gives CASSLGPSGRASGELFF. The rearrangement links TRBV5-1 to TRBJ2-2, with 12 bases fitting TRBD2. This CDR3 comprises 17 residues. In germline, CDR1 is SGHRS, CDR2 YFSETQ. J lost 6 bases, V lost 0 bases, and 6 bases had no gene match.

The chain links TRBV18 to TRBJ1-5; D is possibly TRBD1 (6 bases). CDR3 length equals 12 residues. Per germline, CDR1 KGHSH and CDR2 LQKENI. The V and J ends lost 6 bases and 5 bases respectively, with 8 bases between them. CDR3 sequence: CASSDSHQPQHF. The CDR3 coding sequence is TGTGCCAGCTCGGACAGTCATCAGCCCCAGCATTTT.

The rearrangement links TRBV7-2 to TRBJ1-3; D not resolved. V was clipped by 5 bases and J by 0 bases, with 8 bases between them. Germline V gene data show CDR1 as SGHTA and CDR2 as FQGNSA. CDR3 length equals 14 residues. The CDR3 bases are TGTGCCAGCAGCCCCAATTTCTCTGGAAACACCATATATTTT. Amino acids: CASSPNFSGNTIYF.

The CDR3 region has the DNA TGTGCCAGCACCCAGGGACAGCTCCTTAAAGGGGGCTACACCTTC. Amino acids: CASTQGQLLKGGYTF. The chain carries TRBV6-6 and TRBJ1-2; 7 nucleotides match TRBD1. Germline CDR1 is MNHNY and CDR2 is SVGAGI (reference sequence). CDR3 length equals 15 residues. The V gene end was trimmed by 7 bases and the J gene end by 8 bases; junction bases not matched to a gene: 16.

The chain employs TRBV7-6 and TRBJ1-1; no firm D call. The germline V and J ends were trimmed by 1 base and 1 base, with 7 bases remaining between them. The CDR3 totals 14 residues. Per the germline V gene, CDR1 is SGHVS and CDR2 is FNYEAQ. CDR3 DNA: TGTGCCAGCAGCTTAGGACTCTCGAACACTGAAGCTTTCTTT. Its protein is CASSLGLSNTEAFF.

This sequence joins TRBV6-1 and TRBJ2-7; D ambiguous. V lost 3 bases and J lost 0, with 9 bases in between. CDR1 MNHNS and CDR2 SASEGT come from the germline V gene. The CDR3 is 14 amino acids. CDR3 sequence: CASSEFQVSYEQYF. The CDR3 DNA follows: TGTGCCAGCAGTGAGTTTCAGGTCTCCTACGAGCAGTACTTC.

CDR3: CASSLDRVAYEQYF. The CDR3 bases are TGTGCCAGCAGCCTAGACAGGGTTGCTTACGAGCAGTACTTC. The chain couples TRBV7-2 to TRBJ2-7, with TRBD1 matching over 7 bases. The CDR3 contains 14 residues. The V gene end was trimmed by 5 bases and the J gene end by 4 bases; junction bases not matched to a gene: 8. The germline gives CDR1 SGHTA, CDR2 FQGNSA.

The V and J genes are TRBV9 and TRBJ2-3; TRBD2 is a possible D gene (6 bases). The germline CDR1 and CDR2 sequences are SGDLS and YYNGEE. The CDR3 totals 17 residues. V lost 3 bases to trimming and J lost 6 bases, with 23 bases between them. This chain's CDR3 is CASSAPWGGASGDTQYF. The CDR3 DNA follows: TGTGCCAGCAGCGCCCCCTGGGGAGGAGCGTCGGGGGATACGCAGTATTTT.

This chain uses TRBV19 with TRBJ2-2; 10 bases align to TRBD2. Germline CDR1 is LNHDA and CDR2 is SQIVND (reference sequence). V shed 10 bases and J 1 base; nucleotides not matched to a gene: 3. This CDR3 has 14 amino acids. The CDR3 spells CATVAGGNTGELFF. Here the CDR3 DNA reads TGTGCCACCGTAGCGGGGGGGAACACCGGGGAGCTGTTTTTT.

The CDR3 region has the DNA TGTGCCAGCAGCTATCCGGGACTCCTCAGGGAGCAGTTCTTC. Protein product: CASSYPGLLREQFF. The chain carries TRBV11-2 and TRBJ2-1, with D possibly being TRBD2 (6 bases). V was pared by 4 bases and J by 10 bases, with 17 bases between. Germline CDR1 reads SGHAT; CDR2 reads FQNNGV. The CDR3 extends over 14 amino acids.

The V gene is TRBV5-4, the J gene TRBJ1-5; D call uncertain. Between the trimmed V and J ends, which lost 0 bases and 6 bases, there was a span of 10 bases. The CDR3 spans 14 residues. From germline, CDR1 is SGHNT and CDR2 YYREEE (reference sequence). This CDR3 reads CASSLDKSSQPQHF. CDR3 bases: TGTGCCAGCAGCTTGGACAAGTCATCTCAGCCCCAGCATTTT.

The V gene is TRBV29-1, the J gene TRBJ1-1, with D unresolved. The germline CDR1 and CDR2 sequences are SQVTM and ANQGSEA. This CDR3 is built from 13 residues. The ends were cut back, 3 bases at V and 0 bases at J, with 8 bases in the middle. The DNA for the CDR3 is TGCAGCGTTGAGAGGCGGATGAACACTGAAGCTTTCTTT. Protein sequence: CSVERRMNTEAFF.

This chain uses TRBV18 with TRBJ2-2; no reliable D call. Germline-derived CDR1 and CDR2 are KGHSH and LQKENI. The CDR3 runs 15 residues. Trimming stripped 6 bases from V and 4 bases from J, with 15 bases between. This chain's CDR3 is CASSPAFWATGELFF. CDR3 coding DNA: TGTGCCAGCTCCCCCGCCTTTTGGGCCACCGGGGAGCTGTTTTTT.

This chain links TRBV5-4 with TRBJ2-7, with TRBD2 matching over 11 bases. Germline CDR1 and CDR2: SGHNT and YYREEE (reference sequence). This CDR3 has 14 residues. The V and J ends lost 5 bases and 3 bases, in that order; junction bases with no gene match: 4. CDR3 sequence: CASRSGTSGYEQYF. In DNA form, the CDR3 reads TGTGCCAGCAGATCCGGGACTAGCGGCTACGAGCAGTACTTC. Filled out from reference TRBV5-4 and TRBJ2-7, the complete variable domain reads ETGVTQSPTHLIKTRGQQVTLRCSSQSGHNTVSWYQQALGQGPQFIFQYYREEENGRGNFPPRFSGLQFPNYSSELNVNALELDDSALYLCASRSGTSGYEQYFGPGTRLTVT.

CDR3 amino acids: CASSYWAGDNSPLHF. Written as DNA, the CDR3 is TGTGCCAGCAGTTACTGGGCAGGGGATAATTCACCCCTCCACTTT. V usage is TRBV6-5 and J usage is TRBJ1-6; D is possibly TRBD1 (6 bases). The CDR3 consists of 15 residues. The V and J ends lost 1 base and 5 bases respectively, with 9 bases between them. The germline CDR1 and CDR2 sequences are MNHEY and SVGAGI.

In DNA, the CDR3 is TGTGCCAGCAGCTTTACCGGGACTAGCGGTTACAATGAGCAGTTCTTC. Translating it yields CASSFTGTSGYNEQFF. The chain is built from TRBV13 and TRBJ2-1; 11 nucleotides align to TRBD2. V gave up 3 bases and J gave up 4 bases; unmatched junction bases: 5. CDR1 and CDR2 (germline): PRHDT, FYEKMQ (reference sequence). The CDR3 has 16 residues.

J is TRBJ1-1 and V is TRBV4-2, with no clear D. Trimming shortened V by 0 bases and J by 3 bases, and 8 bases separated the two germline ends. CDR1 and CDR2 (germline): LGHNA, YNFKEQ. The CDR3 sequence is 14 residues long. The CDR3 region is CASSQDWRDTEAFF. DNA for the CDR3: TGTGCCAGCAGCCAAGATTGGAGGGACACTGAAGCTTTCTTT.

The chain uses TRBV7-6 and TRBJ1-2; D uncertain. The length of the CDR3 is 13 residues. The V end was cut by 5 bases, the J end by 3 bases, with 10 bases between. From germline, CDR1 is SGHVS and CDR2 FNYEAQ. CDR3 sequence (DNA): TGTGCCAGCAGCCCCAATCGAGACTATGGCTACACCTTC. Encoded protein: CASSPNRDYGYTF.

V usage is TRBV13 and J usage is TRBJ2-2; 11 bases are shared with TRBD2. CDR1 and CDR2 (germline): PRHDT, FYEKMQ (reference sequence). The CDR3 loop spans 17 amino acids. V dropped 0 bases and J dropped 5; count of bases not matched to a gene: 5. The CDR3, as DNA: TGTGCCAGCAGCTTAGGTCTAGCGGGAGGTCGAACCGGGGAGCTGTTTTTT. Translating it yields CASSLGLAGGRTGELFF.